The 26 T cell receptor beta chains presented below share a single source sample, sequenced in a study of blood T cells in healthy people across ages. A second about 7 to 11 cycle PCR used barcoded and J-beta primers. TCRdb re-analysed the 5' RACE reads in MiXCR, keeping a single row per CDR3 protein. The table shows some 1 million distinct CDR3 sequences, with more than 35% occurring only once. Specimen: blood. The receptors come from a woman aged 60-75 years in good health.

This clonotype has more than one count but fewer than ten. The rearrangement uses TRBV27 and TRBJ2-3, with 9 bases fitting TRBD2. This CDR3 region has 14 residues. Germline CDR1 MNHEY, CDR2 SMNVEV (reference sequence). J gave up 4 bases and V 8 bases, and 7 bases lay outside the gene matches. CDR3 residues: CASGLAGRADTQYF. The DNA for the CDR3 is TGTGCCAGCGGCCTAGCGGGAAGGGCAGATACGCAGTATTTT.

The chain joins TRBV20-1 to TRBJ2-2, with D possibly being TRBD2 (7 bases). V was clipped by 0 bases and J by 2 bases, with 16 bases between them. CDR1 and CDR2 from the germline V gene are DFQATT and SNEGSKA (reference sequence). The CDR3 spans 17 residues. The DNA for the CDR3 is TGCAGTGCTAGAGATCATTGGGAGGGGGGAAACACCGGGGAGCTGTTTTTT. Amino acids: CSARDHWEGGNTGELFF.

This clonotype showed up many times. The gene calls are TRBV7-2 and TRBJ2-7; TRBD2 agrees at 16 bases. The length of the CDR3 is 16 residues. The V gene end was trimmed by 3 bases and the J gene end by 2 bases; junction bases not matched to a gene: 1. Germline CDR1 SGHTA, CDR2 FQGNSA. CDR3 region: CASSLGTSGRAYEQYF. CDR3 nucleotides: TGTGCCAGCAGCTTGGGGACTAGCGGGAGGGCCTACGAGCAGTACTTC. The variable domain in full, completed from reference TRBV7-2 and TRBJ2-7, reads GAGVSQSPSNKVTEKGKDVELRCDPISGHTALYWYRQSLGQGLEFLIYFQGNSAPDKSGLPSDRFSAERTGGSVSTLTIQRTQQEDSAVYLCASSLGTSGRAYEQYFGPGTRLTVT.

The chain has TRBV7-9 and TRBJ2-1, with D perhaps matching TRBD1 (6 bases). The length of the CDR3 is 13 residues. Per the germline V gene, CDR1 is SEHNR and CDR2 is FQNEAQ (reference sequence). Trimming pared 5 bases from V and 6 bases from J, leaving 11 bases between. The CDR3 reads CASSPTDSNEQFF. CDR3 bases: TGTGCCAGCAGCCCCACGGACAGCAATGAGCAGTTCTTC.

V is TRBV6-4 and J is TRBJ2-1; D perhaps matches TRBD1 (5 bases). Trimming pared 10 bases from V and 8 bases from J, leaving 9 bases between. The CDR3 contains 10 residues. Germline loops: CDR1 MRHNA, CDR2 SNTAGT. The CDR3 bases are TGTGCCAACCTACAGGATGAGCAGTTCTTC. Translated: CANLQDEQFF.

The chain links TRBV5-5 to TRBJ1-5; no firm D call. The CDR3 has 16 residues. Trimming took 0 bases from V and 3 from J, leaving 13 bases between them. Germline V gene sequence: CDR1 SGHKS, CDR2 YYEKEE (reference sequence). The CDR3 DNA sequence: TGTGCCAGCAGCTTGGGTAACGGGCCGCCCAATCAGCCCCAGCATTTT. This sequence encodes CASSLGNGPPNQPQHF.

This sequence joins TRBV12-3 or TRBV12-4 and TRBJ1-4; TRBD1 matches 8 bases. The CDR3 extends over 13 amino acids. Germline trimming cut 1 base from V and 12 bases from J; bases unmatched to any gene: 4. Written as DNA, the CDR3 is TGTGCCAGCAGTTTAGTTCTGACAGGGGAACTGTTTTTT. Residues: CASSLVLTGELFF.

This clonotype was detected only once. The rearrangement joins TRBV18 to TRBJ2-5; TRBD1 matches at 9 bases. Judging by the DNA end, TRBJ2-7 fits better; the J call may be wrong. This CDR3 spans 15 amino acids. In germline, CDR1 is KGHSH, CDR2 LQKENI. The DNA for the CDR3 is TGTGCCAGCTCTGGGGGACAGGGAGTTAATTACGAGCAGTACTTC. Protein sequence: CASSGGQGVNYEQYF.

The rearrangement uses TRBV6-5 and TRBJ1-2; D is ambiguous. V dropped 0 bases and J dropped 0 bases, with 5 bases sitting between them. This CDR3 is 14 amino acids long. Germline values: CDR1 MNHEY, CDR2 SVGAGI. DNA of the CDR3: TGTGCCAGCAGTTACTCGAGGACTAACTATGGCTACACCTTC. Its translation is CASSYSRTNYGYTF.

V is TRBV7-3 and J is TRBJ1-5; D ambiguous. Germline CDR1 SGHTA, CDR2 FQGTGA. CDR3 size: 18 residues. V was clipped by 1 base and J by 4 bases, with 20 bases between them. The CDR3 sequence: CASSLRRIWGTRNQPQHF. The CDR3 DNA reads as TGTGCCAGCAGCTTAAGGAGGATCTGGGGTACAAGGAATCAGCCCCAGCATTTT.

V is TRBV6-6 and J is TRBJ2-3; no clear D. Trimming shortened V by 10 bases and J by 2 bases, and 13 bases separated the two germline ends. CDR1 is MNHNY and CDR2 is SVGAGI in the germline V gene (reference sequence). The CDR3 extends over 13 amino acids. The CDR3 here is CATRGGNTDTQYF. As DNA, the CDR3 is TGTGCCACCCGCGGCGGAAACACAGATACGCAGTATTTT.

The V gene is TRBV6-5, the J gene TRBJ1-1; D is unresolved. V was clipped by 1 base and J by 0 bases, with 3 bases between them. Germline CDR1 is MNHEY and CDR2 is SVGAGI. The CDR3 runs to 13 residues. The CDR3 here is CASSYFVNTEAFF. The CDR3 bases are TGTGCCAGCAGTTACTTCGTGAACACTGAAGCTTTCTTT.

The chain is built from TRBV25-1 and TRBJ1-6; D remains ambiguous. This CDR3 region has 12 residues. CDR1 MGHDK and CDR2 SYGVNS come from the germline V gene. V was trimmed by 0 bases and J by 8 bases, leaving 2 bases between them. DNA of the CDR3: TGTGCCAGCAGTGAATATGATTCACCCCTCCACTTT. This gives the protein CASSEYDSPLHF.

The gene calls are TRBV5-1 and TRBJ2-1; D not certain. The CDR3 has 15 residues. V shed 3 bases and J shed 3 bases, with 13 bases lying between them. Looked up from germline, CDR1 is SGHRS and CDR2 is YFSETQ. The CDR3 bases are TGCGCCAGCAGCTGGACCGATTCTGGCTACAATGAGCAGTTCTTC. Translating it yields CASSWTDSGYNEQFF. Full variable domain (rest looked up from reference TRBV5-1 and TRBJ2-1): KAGVTQTPRYLIKTRGQQVTLSCSPISGHRSVSWYQQTPGQGLQFLFEYFSETQRNKGNFPGRFSGRQFSNSRSEMNVSTLELGDSALYLCASSWTDSGYNEQFFGPGTRLTVL.

The chain combines TRBV9 with TRBJ1-5; no reliable D call. From germline, CDR1 is SGDLS and CDR2 YYNGEE. The V end lost 0 bases, the J end lost 7 bases, and 11 bases lay between the germline ends. The CDR3 length is 14 residues. CDR3 sequence (DNA): TGTGCCAGCAGCGTAGAGCTAGAGGGACAGCCCCAGCATTTT. Amino acids: CASSVELEGQPQHF.

The sample holds one count of this clonotype. This CDR3 is CASSQAGGKYNEQFF. CDR3 in DNA: TGTGCCAGCAGCCAAGCAGGGGGCAAATACAATGAGCAGTTCTTC. V and J are TRBV14 and TRBJ2-1, with 8 positions matching TRBD1. There are 15 residues in the CDR3. Germline CDR1 reads SGHDN; CDR2 reads FVKESK. With V trimmed by 1 base and J by 4 bases, 3 bases remained unmatched.

V and J are TRBV12-3 or TRBV12-4 and TRBJ2-7; D is uncertain. Near its end, the DNA agrees better with TRBJ2-4, so the J call may be wrong. The CDR3 is 15 residues long. This chain's CDR3 is CASSSLFLAKNIQYF. The CDR3 DNA is TGTGCCAGCAGTAGCCTATTTCTAGCCAAAAACATTCAGTACTTC.

The rearrangement links TRBV7-2 to TRBJ2-5; 9 bases map to TRBD2. Germline loops: CDR1 SGHTA, CDR2 FQGNSA. The CDR3 runs to 15 residues. V shed 4 bases and J 5 bases; nucleotides not matched to a gene: 8. CDR3 sequence reads: CASSWTGTSRETQYF. Written as DNA, the CDR3 is TGTGCCAGCAGCTGGACCGGGACTAGCAGGGAGACCCAGTACTTC.

Details on this clonotype: One end of the junction fails to match germline, which may point to a read error. The chain carries TRBV6-5 and TRBJ2-5; D may be TRBD1 (5 bases). The germline gives CDR1 MNHEY, CDR2 SVGAGI. The CDR3 totals 13 residues. The CDR3 sequence: CASSDSMDNEQYF. CDR3 nucleotide sequence: TGTGCCAGCAGTGACTCCATGGACAATGAGCAGTACTTC.

V is TRBV20-1 and J is TRBJ2-1; D not resolved. The germline V gene encodes CDR1 DFQATT and CDR2 SNEGSKA (reference sequence). The CDR3 runs to 11 residues. V was clipped by 5 bases and J by 6 bases, with 8 bases between them. Written as DNA, the CDR3 is TGCAGTGCTGACGCAGGCAATGAGCAGTTCTTC. It codes for CSADAGNEQFF.

The J gene is TRBJ2-5, the V gene TRBV14, with no clear D. The end of the DNA is better explained by TRBJ2-7, so the J call may be wrong. The CDR3 extends over 14 amino acids. Germline V lookup: CDR1 SGHDN, CDR2 FVKESK. CDR3 in DNA: TGTGCCAGCAGCCAAGTGATTGTAACGAGCGAGCAGTACTTC. Its translation: CASSQVIVTSEQYF.

This clonotype turned up a few times. This chain joins TRBV20-1 and TRBJ1-2; D remains ambiguous. CDR1 is DFQATT and CDR2 is SNEGSKA in the germline V gene (reference sequence). V was clipped by 4 bases and J by 10 bases, with 22 bases between them. The CDR3 consists of 14 residues. The CDR3 reads CSATHLISKDVYTF. CDR3 in DNA: TGCAGTGCTACACATCTAATATCGAAAGACGTCTACACCTTC.

The chain combines TRBV20-1 with TRBJ2-7, with 10 bases identical to TRBD1. Per the germline V gene, CDR1 is DFQATT and CDR2 is SNEGSKA (reference sequence). Trimming at V came to 0 bases and at J to 3 bases, leaving 8 bases not matched to a gene. This CDR3 spans 16 amino acids. Here the CDR3 reads CSARDSSGQGRYEQYF. The CDR3 nucleotides are TGCAGTGCTAGAGACTCCTCGGGACAGGGGCGCTACGAGCAGTACTTC.

This clonotype has a handful of counts. The CDR3 here is CASSPSGTGYGYTF. The CDR3 DNA reads as TGTGCCAGCAGCCCCAGTGGGACGGGCTATGGCTACACCTTC. V usage is TRBV12-3 or TRBV12-4 and J usage is TRBJ1-2; weak D call: TRBD1 (5 bases). The V and J ends lost 6 bases and 4 bases respectively, with 15 bases between them. The CDR3 has 14 amino acids.

The J gene is TRBJ2-1, the V gene TRBV7-3, with a tentative D call TRBD1 (6 bases). Germline-derived CDR1 and CDR2 are SGHTA and FQGTGA. CDR3 length equals 14 residues. Trimming shortened V by 1 base and J by 8 bases, and 12 bases separated the two germline ends. The CDR3 DNA sequence: TGTGCCAGCAGCTTAAGGTCAGGGGCACATGAGCAGTTCTTC. Its protein is CASSLRSGAHEQFF.

The chain couples TRBV5-1 to TRBJ1-4; 11 nucleotides agree with TRBD1. CDR3 length: 15 amino acids. Germline CDR1 reads SGHRS; CDR2 reads YFSETQ. With 3 bases clipped from V and 7 bases from J, the junction kept 5 bases outside the gene matches. The CDR3 bases are TGCGCCAGCAGCTGGGGGACAGGGGGAGCTGAAAAACTGTTTTTT. Encoded protein: CASSWGTGGAEKLFF. Variable domain in full (rest from reference TRBV5-1 and TRBJ1-4): KAGVTQTPRYLIKTRGQQVTLSCSPISGHRSVSWYQQTPGQGLQFLFEYFSETQRNKGNFPGRFSGRQFSNSRSEMNVSTLELGDSALYLCASSWGTGGAEKLFFGSGTQLSVL.